These T cell receptor beta chains were read from a single sample in a study of cytomegalovirus exposure and HLA in healthy donors. TCRdb's table, derived via immunoSEQ multiplex PCR, lists solely in-frame clones and lacks some. The table has approximately 100,000 clones, roughly 76% seen once. Material: PBMCs. Receptors originate from a human donor in good health. Both conserved end residues are part of each CDR3. D genes are given only for firm matches. Size tells how often a clone was seen (once, few, many) or the class of an expanded clone, and some rows leave it out.

abundance	d_gene	v_gene	j_gene	CDR3nt	CDR3aa
few	-	TRBV4-3	TRBJ2-1	TGCGCCAGCAGCCAAGACACTCTCGCTCCCCCGGGGTTCTTC	CASSQDTLAPPGFF
-	-	TRBV19	TRBJ2-2	TGTGCCAGTAGGGCGACACTGAACACCGGGGAGCTGTTTTTT	CASRATLNTGELFF
-	-	TRBV6-4	TRBJ2-3	TGTGCCAGCAGTGATAGGCTAGCAGCAGGTACGCAGTATTTT	CASSDRLAAGTQYF
-	-	TRBV4-3	TRBJ1-1	TGCGCCAGCAGCCAACATGACAGGAAGGAAGCTTTCTTT	CASSQHDRKEAFF
-	-	TRBV6-5	TRBJ2-7	TGTGCCAGCAGCCCAAGCGGCACCGCTCACTACGAGCAGTACTTC	CASSPSGTAHYEQYF
-	TRBD1	TRBV19	TRBJ1-3	TGTGCCAGTAGCCCGGACAGGGGTGGAAACACCATATATTTT	CASSPDRGGNTIYF
-	TRBD2	TRBV27	TRBJ2-3	TGTGCCAGCAGTTTTCTTTTCGGTTCCGGGACTAGCGGGAGGGCCTCTGTCACAGATACGCAGTATTTT	CASSFLFGSGTSGRASVTDTQYF
-	TRBD1	TRBV9	TRBJ2-7	TGTGCCAGCAGCGTAGGGGTCTGGCAGGGGGCGGGGTACGAGCAGTACTTC	CASSVGVWQGAGYEQYF
few	TRBD1	TRBV11-2	TRBJ1-1	TGTGCCAGCAGCTCGGGGGGGACAGCCGCGGGCACTGAAGCTTTCTTT	CASSSGGTAAGTEAFF
-	TRBD2	TRBV19	TRBJ2-3	TGTGCCAGTAGTCTACAAGGGACTAGCGGGATGATAAGCACAGATACGCAGTATTTT	CASSLQGTSGMISTDTQYF
-	TRBD1	TRBV9	TRBJ2-1	TGTGCCAGCAGCGTAGTGGGACAGGGGGTCTCTTATGAGCAGTTCTTC	CASSVVGQGVSYEQFF
-	-	TRBV5-1	TRBJ2-1	TGCGCCAGCAGCTTGGATAACAGGTCGGGCAATGAGCAGTTCTTC	CASSLDNRSGNEQFF
-	TRBD2	TRBV5-1	TRBJ2-7	TGCGCCAGCAGCTTGGCAGCGGGGACTCCCGAGCAGTACTTC	CASSLAAGTPEQYF
few	-	TRBV6-6	TRBJ2-2	TGTGCCAGCAGGCCCGACAGCACCGGGGAGCTGTTTTTT	CASRPDSTGELFF
-	TRBD2	TRBV7-7	TRBJ2-2	TGTGCCAGCAGCTTCACGGGGGGTGACACCGGGGAGCTGTTTTTT	CASSFTGGDTGELFF
-	-	TRBV11-1	TRBJ2-1	TGTGCCAGCAGCCGAGGAAGCACAGGTTCCACAATACAAGAGCAGTTCTTC	CASSRGSTGSTIQEQFF
-	-	TRBV27	TRBJ1-2	TGTGCCAGCAGTTTCAGGTTCTCGGGAGTTGGCTACACCTTC	CASSFRFSGVGYTF
-	TRBD1	TRBV10-3	TRBJ2-5	TGTGCCATCAGTGACTCCACAGGGGGCGGAAAGACCCAGTACTTC	CAISDSTGGGKTQYF
-	-	TRBV14	TRBJ2-7	TGTGCCAGCAGCCACCGCCACCGGCGGGGAACCTACGAGCAGTACTTC	CASSHRHRRGTYEQYF
-	TRBD1	TRBV10-2	TRBJ1-2	TGCGCCAGCAGTGCCACAGGGGGGGAACGGCTTTATGGCTACACCTTC	CASSATGGERLYGYTF
-	-	TRBV4-2	TRBJ1-2	TGTGCCAGCAGCCGGGCGCAGGGTTACAGCTATGGCTACACCTTC	CASSRAQGYSYGYTF
-	-	TRBV11-2	TRBJ2-5	TGTGCCAGCAGCCCCATGACAGGAGGTACGGAGACCCAGTACTTC	CASSPMTGGTETQYF
-	-	TRBV7-8	TRBJ2-6	TGTGCCAGCAGCCGCTACTCTGGGGCCAACGTCCTGACTTTC	CASSRYSGANVLTF